Following are 10 T cell receptor beta chains from one sample sequenced in a study of shared clonotypes between healthy human individuals. Clones were read by immunoSEQ multiplex PCR, and TCRdb kept only the in-frame ones, dropping some. Of 2 million to 2.5 million clones listed, 80% to 95% are singletons. Sequencing input: naive CD4+ T cells from PBMCs. This sample's subset: CD45RA+ positively selected. The source is a man between 18 and 35 years old in good health. Some clones in this sample may be carry-over from other donors' samples.

The genes are TRBV30 and TRBJ1-1; D is perhaps TRBD1 (6 bases). CDR1 is GTSNPN and CDR2 is SVGIG in the germline V gene (reference sequence). V was trimmed by 8 bases and J by 1 base, leaving 14 bases between them. The CDR3 length is 13 residues. CDR3 bases: TGTGCCCGAAACAGGGCCGAGAACACTGAAGCTTTCTTT. This codes for CARNRAENTEAFF.

The chain has TRBV28 and TRBJ1-3; perhaps TRBD1 as D (6 bases). The ends were cut back, 7 bases at V and 0 bases at J, with 16 bases in the middle. Germline CDR1 reads MDHEN; CDR2 reads SYDVKM. This CDR3 has 16 residues. The CDR3: CASTIPGAASGNTIYF. CDR3 DNA sequence: TGTGCCAGCACCATACCAGGGGCCGCCTCTGGAAACACCATATATTTT.

This chain joins TRBV19 and TRBJ2-7, with 11 bases lining up with TRBD1. The germline V gene encodes CDR1 LNHDA and CDR2 SQIVND (reference sequence). There are 14 residues in the CDR3. Germline trimming cut 4 bases from V and 6 bases from J; bases unmatched to any gene: 5. The chain's CDR3 is CASSTLGTGGEQYF. In nucleotides, the CDR3 is TGTGCCAGTAGTACTTTGGGGACAGGGGGCGAGCAGTACTTC.

This chain uses TRBV5-1 with TRBJ1-5; tentatively, D is TRBD1 (6 bases). This CDR3 has 15 amino acids. Germline V gene sequence: CDR1 SGHRS, CDR2 YFSETQ. V lost 4 bases, J lost 5 bases, and 16 bases lay in between. The CDR3 region has the DNA TGCGCCAGCAGCCGCACAGGGAATAAGGATCAGCCCCAGCATTTT. Protein sequence: CASSRTGNKDQPQHF.

V and J are TRBV6-6 and TRBJ2-5; perhaps D is TRBD1 or TRBD2 (5 bases each). This CDR3 spans 14 amino acids. Per germline, CDR1 MNHNY and CDR2 SVGAGI (reference sequence). V lost 7 bases and J 1 base, leaving 13 bases between the germline ends. The CDR3 bases are TGTGCCAGCACTGGGCCGGGGACCCAAGAGACCCAGTACTTC. Translating it yields CASTGPGTQETQYF.

The chain is built from TRBV27 and TRBJ1-2; D uncertain. Germline CDR1 MNHEY, CDR2 SMNVEV (reference sequence). CDR3 length equals 18 residues. Trimming removed 6 bases from V and 1 base from J, with 24 bases in between. CDR3 protein: CASRTLYGLYPHNYGYTF. CDR3 coding DNA: TGTGCCAGCAGGACCCTATATGGGTTATACCCCCATAACTATGGCTACACCTTC.

The rearrangement uses TRBV5-8 and TRBJ1-5, with D possibly matching TRBD1 (6 bases). Germline V gene data show CDR1 as SGHTS and CDR2 as YDEGEE. Trimming pared 6 bases from V and 7 bases from J, leaving 20 bases between. The CDR3 is made up of 15 amino acids. The DNA of the CDR3 is TGTGCCAGCATCGAGGGTTGGGGGGCAGAACAGCCCCAGCATTTT. Amino acids: CASIEGWGAEQPQHF.

To note about this clone: Distinct nucleotide sequences in the sample also encode this CDR3. This sequence joins TRBV7-2 and TRBJ2-3; D perhaps matches TRBD1 (6 bases). The CDR3 consists of 13 residues. Looked up from germline, CDR1 is SGHTA and CDR2 is FQGNSA. V lost 3 bases and J 3 bases, leaving 7 bases between the germline ends. The CDR3 nucleotides are TGTGCCAGCAGCTTTGGACAGACAGATACGCAGTATTTT. Translating gives CASSFGQTDTQYF.

V gene TRBV14 combines with J gene TRBJ2-2; 7 bases map to TRBD1. Germline lookup yields CDR1 SGHDN and CDR2 FVKESK. Trimming cost V 7 bases and J 7 bases; bases outside gene matches: 12. CDR3 length: 15 amino acids. CDR3 in amino acids: CASNPGDRDDGELFF. CDR3 coding DNA: TGTGCCAGCAACCCCGGAGACAGGGATGACGGGGAGCTGTTTTTT.

The rearrangement joins TRBV19 to TRBJ1-1; no clear D. Trimming removed 3 bases from V and 0 bases from J, with 8 bases in between. Germline CDR1 and CDR2: LNHDA and SQIVND (reference sequence). The CDR3 consists of 14 residues. The CDR3 region is CASSITAMNTEAFF. Written as DNA, the CDR3 is TGTGCCAGTAGTATCACAGCTATGAACACTGAAGCTTTCTTT.